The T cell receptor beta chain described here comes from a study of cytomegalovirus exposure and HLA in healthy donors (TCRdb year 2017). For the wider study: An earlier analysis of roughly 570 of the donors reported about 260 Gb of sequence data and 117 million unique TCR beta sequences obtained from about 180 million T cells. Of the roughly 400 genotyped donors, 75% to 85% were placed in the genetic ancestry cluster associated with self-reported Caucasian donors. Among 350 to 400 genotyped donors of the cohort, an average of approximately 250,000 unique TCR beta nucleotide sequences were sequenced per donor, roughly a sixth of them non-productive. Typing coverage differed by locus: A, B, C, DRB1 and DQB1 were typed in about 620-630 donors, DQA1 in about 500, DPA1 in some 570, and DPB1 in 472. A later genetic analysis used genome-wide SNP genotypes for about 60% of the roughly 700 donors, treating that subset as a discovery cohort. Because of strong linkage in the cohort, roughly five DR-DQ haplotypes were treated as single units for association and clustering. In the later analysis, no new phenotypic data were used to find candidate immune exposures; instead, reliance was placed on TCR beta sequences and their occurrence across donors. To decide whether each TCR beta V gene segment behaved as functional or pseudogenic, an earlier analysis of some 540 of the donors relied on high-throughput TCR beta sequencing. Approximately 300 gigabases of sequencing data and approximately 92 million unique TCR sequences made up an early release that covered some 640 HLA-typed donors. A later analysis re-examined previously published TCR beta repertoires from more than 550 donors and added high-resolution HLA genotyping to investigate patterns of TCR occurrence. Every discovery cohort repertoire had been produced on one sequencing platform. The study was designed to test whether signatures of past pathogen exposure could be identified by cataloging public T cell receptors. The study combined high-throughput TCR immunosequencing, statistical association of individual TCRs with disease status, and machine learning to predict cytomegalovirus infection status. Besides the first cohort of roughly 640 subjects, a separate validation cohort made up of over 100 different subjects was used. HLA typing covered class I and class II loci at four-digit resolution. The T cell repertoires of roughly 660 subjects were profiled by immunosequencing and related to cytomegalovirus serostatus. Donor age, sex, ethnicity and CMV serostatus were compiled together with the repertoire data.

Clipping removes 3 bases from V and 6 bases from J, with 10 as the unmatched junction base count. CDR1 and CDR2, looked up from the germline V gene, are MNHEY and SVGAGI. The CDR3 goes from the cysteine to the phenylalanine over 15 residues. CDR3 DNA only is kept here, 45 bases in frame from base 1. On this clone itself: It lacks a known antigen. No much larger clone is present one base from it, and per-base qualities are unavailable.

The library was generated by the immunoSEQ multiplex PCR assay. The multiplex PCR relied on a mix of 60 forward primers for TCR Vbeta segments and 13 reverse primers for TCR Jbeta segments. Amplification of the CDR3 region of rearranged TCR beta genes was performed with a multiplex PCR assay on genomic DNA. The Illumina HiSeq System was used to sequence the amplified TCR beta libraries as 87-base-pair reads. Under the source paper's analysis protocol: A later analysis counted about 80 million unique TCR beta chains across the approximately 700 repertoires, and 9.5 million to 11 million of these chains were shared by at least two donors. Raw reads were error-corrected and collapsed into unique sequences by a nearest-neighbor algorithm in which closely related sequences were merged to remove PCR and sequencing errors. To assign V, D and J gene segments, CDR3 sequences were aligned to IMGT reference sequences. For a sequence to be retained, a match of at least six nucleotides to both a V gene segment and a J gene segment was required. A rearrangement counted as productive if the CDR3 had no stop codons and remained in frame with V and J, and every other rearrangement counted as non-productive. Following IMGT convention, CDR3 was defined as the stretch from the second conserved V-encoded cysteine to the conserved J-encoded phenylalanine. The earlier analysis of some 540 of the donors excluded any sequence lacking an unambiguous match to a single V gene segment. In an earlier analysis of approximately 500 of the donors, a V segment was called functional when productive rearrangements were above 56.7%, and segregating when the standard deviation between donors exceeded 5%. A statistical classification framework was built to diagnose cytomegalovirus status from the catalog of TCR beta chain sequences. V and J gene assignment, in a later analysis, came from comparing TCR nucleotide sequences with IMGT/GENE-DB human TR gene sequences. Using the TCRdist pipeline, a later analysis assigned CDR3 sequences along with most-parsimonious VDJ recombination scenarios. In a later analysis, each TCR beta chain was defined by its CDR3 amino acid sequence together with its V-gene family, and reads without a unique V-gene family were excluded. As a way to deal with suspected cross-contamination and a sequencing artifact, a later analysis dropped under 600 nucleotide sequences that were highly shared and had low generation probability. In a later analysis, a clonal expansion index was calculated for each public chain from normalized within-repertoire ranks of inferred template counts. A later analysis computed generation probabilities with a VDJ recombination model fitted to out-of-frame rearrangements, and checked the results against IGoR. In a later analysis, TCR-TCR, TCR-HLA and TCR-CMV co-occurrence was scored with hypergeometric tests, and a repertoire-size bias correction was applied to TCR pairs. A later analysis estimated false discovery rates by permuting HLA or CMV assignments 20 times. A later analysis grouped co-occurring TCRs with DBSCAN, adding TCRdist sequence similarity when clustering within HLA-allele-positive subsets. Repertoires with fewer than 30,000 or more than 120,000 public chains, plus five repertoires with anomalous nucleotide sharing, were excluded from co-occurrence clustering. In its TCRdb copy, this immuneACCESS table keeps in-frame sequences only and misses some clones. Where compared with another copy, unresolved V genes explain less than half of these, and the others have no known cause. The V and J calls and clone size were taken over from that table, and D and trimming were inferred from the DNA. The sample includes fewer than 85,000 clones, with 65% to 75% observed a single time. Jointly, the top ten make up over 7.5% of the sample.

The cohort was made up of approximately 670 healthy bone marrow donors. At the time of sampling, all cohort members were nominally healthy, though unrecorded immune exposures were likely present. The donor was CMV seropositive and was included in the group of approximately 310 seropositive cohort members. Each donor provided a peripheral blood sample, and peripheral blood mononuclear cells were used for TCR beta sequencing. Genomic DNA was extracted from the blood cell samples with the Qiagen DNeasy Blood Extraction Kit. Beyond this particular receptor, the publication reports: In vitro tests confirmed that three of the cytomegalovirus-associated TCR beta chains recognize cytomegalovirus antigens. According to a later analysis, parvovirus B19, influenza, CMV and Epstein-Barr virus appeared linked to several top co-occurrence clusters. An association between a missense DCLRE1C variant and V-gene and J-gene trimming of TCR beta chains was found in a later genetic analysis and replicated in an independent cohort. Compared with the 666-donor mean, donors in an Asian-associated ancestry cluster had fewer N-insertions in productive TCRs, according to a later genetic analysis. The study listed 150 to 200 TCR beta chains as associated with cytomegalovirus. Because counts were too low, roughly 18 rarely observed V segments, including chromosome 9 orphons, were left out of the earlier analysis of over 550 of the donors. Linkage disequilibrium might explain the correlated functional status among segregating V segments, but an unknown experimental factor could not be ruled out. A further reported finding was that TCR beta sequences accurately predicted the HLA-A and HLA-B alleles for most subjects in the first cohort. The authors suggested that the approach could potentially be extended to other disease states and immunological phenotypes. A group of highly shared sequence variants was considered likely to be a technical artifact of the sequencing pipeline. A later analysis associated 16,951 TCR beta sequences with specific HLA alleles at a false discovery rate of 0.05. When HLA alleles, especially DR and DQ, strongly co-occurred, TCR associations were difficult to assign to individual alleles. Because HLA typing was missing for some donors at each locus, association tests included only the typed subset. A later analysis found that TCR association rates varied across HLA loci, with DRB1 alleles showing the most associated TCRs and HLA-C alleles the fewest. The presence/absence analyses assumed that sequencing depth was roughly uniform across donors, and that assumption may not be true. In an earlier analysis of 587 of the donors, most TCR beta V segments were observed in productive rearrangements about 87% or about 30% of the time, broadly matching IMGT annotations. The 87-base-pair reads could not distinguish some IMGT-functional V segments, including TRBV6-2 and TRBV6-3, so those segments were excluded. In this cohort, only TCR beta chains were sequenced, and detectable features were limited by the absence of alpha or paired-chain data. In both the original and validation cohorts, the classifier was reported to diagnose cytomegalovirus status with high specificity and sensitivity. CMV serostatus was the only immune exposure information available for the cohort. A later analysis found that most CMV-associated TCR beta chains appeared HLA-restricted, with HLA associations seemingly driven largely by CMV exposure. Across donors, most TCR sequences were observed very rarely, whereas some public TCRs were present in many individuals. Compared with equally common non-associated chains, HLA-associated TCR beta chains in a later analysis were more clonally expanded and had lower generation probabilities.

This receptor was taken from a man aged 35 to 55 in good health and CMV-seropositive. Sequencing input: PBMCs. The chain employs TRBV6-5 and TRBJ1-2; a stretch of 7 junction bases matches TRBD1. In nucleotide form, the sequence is TGTGCCAGCAGTTATACGGGGACGCAGGGGGATGGCTACACCTTC. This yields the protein CASSYTGTQGDGYTF.